The T cell receptor beta chain under discussion was sequenced for a study of graft-versus-host responses after intestinal transplantation. On the study more broadly: In this cohort, recipients had multivisceral, liver-intestinal, or isolated intestinal transplants.

As to this clone: What it binds is not known.

Assay: immunoSEQ multiplex PCR; the TCRdb copy retains only in-frame clones and omits some. In the table there are around 23,000 clones, about 92% of which are singletons. The CDR3 sequence is 20 residues long. Study-level findings and limits: Circulating GvH clones peaking coincided with falling HvG clones soon after transplant. High graft-versus-host to host-versus-graft clonal ratios were found in allografts of patients who had graft-donor T cell macrochimerism.

The clonotype originates from a human patient who received an intestinal transplant, so some T cells may come from the graft donor. Sequenced material: PBMCs, taken 18 days after transplant. This chain uses TRBV7-5 with TRBJ2-4; no DNA check was done on the table's D call, TRBD2. TRBV7-5 is recorded as a pseudogene. Here the CDR3 DNA reads TGTGTCAGAAGCCAACCTCCTCGGGGTACCTTGACTGCAGGAGGAGGCATTCAGTACTTC. Protein: CVRSQPPRGTLTAGGGIQYF.